The T cell receptor beta chain under discussion was sequenced for a study of blood T cell repertoires in COVID-19. Germline CDR1 reads KGHSH; CDR2 reads LQKENI. V was pared by 5 bases and J by 3 bases, with 6 bases of the junction left unmatched. The CDR3 has 15 residues. Assay: immunoSEQ multiplex PCR; the TCRdb copy retains only in-frame clones and omits some. Altogether roughly 100,000 clones are present, about 75% being singletons, with the ten largest covering roughly 21%. The J gene is TRBJ2-3, the V gene TRBV18; 9 nucleotides line up with TRBD1. This receptor was obtained from a woman between 65 and 79 years old with acute or convalescent COVID-19. Sequenced: peripheral blood. The CDR3 nucleotides read TGTGCCAGCTCAACCGGGACAGGGATTACAGATACGCAGTATTTT. Residues: CASSTGTGITDTQYF.